The 25 T cell receptor beta chains reported below all come from one sample, sequenced in a study of cytomegalovirus exposure and HLA in healthy donors. PCR involved 60 Vbeta and 13 Jbeta primers. The protocol was immunoSEQ multiplex PCR, while the TCRdb copy is restricted to in-frame clones and leaves out a portion. The data hold 100,000 or so clones, with about 80% observed a single time. Material: PBMCs. The source of these receptors is a man aged 35 to 55 in good health and CMV-seronegative.

This CDR3 reads CASSGEAARFNEQYF. In DNA, the CDR3 is TGTGCCAGCAGTGGCGAGGCAGCGAGGTTCAACGAGCAGTACTTC. The chain employs TRBV2 and TRBJ2-7, with D unclear. Germline V CDR1 and CDR2: SNHLY, FYNNEI. The V end was cut by 4 bases, the J end by 5 bases, with 18 bases between. This CDR3 region has 15 residues.

The rearrangement links TRBV4-1 to TRBJ1-2; a possible D gene is TRBD1 (5 bases). Trimming shortened V by 3 bases and J by 3 bases, and 8 bases separated the two germline ends. The CDR3 length is 13 residues. Germline values: CDR1 MGHRA, CDR2 YSYEKL. The CDR3 DNA follows: TGCGCCAGCAGCCAGACAGCTTACTATGGCTACACCTTC. It specifies CASSQTAYYGYTF.

The chain employs TRBV2 and TRBJ2-7, with unresolved D. V was cut by 6 bases and J by 1 base, with 19 bases left in between. Germline V gives CDR1 SNHLY, CDR2 FYNNEI. The CDR3 has 16 amino acids. This CDR3 reads CASSPRLEITSYEQYV. The CDR3 coding sequence is TGTGCCAGCAGCCCGCGACTCGAGATTACTTCCTACGAGCAGTACGTC.

This clone was counted a few times. V is TRBV29-1 and J is TRBJ1-1; D not resolved. Germline V gene data show CDR1 as SQVTM and CDR2 as ANQGSEA. This CDR3 is built from 12 residues. The V end was cut by 0 bases, the J end by 6 bases, with 8 bases between. In nucleotides, the CDR3 is TGCAGCGTTGAAGAGAACTCGGCTGAAGCTTTCTTT. This gives the protein CSVEENSAEAFF.

This rearrangement joins TRBV4-3 to TRBJ2-3, with 12 bases lining up with TRBD2. V dropped 1 base and J dropped 3; count of bases not matched to a gene: 8. The CDR3 consists of 18 residues. Germline CDR1 and CDR2: LGHNA and YSLEER. In DNA, the CDR3 is TGCGCCAGCAGCCAAGCCAAACTAGCGGGGGGTTTTACAGATACGCAGTATTTT. This codes for CASSQAKLAGGFTDTQYF.

The genes are TRBV6-5 and TRBJ1-6, with TRBD1 as a possible D gene (5 bases). The V end lost 7 bases, the J end lost 9 bases, and 16 bases lay between the germline ends. The CDR3 sequence is 14 residues long. The germline V gene encodes CDR1 MNHEY and CDR2 SVGAGI. CDR3 in DNA: TGTGCCAGCACCCGGGGGGGTCCTAGTTCACCCCTCCACTTT. The encoded protein is CASTRGGPSSPLHF.

The rearrangement joins TRBV2 to TRBJ1-5, with a weak D call TRBD1 (5 bases). The ends were cut back, 9 bases at V and 2 bases at J, with 11 bases in the middle. CDR3 length: 13 residues. CDR1 and CDR2 from the germline V gene are SNHLY and FYNNEI. The CDR3: CASGAERNQPQHF. The CDR3 DNA sequence: TGTGCCAGTGGGGCGGAACGCAATCAGCCCCAGCATTTT.

This clone occurred a few times. This chain joins TRBV4-3 and TRBJ1-6; D is possibly TRBD1 (5 bases). Germline lookup yields CDR1 LGHNA and CDR2 YSLEER. The CDR3 is 15 residues long. Deletions cut 0 bases from V and 6 bases from J, with 9 bases between. The CDR3 is CASSQDSRVNSPLHF. CDR3 DNA sequence: TGCGCCAGCAGCCAAGATTCCAGGGTTAATTCACCCCTCCACTTT.

The rearrangement links TRBV5-1 to TRBJ1-2; 9 nucleotides line up with TRBD1. The CDR3 contains 15 residues. V trimming: 2 bases; J trimming: 2 bases; junction bases outside the gene matches: 4. Germline values: CDR1 SGHRS, CDR2 YFSETQ. The CDR3 protein is CASSLGTGWNYGYTF. The CDR3 bases are TGCGCCAGCAGCTTAGGGACAGGGTGGAACTATGGCTACACCTTC.

The chain couples TRBV5-1 to TRBJ1-1; D not resolved. V was trimmed by 0 bases and J by 1 base, leaving 4 bases between them. Germline V lookup: CDR1 SGHRS, CDR2 YFSETQ. CDR3 length: 13 amino acids. The CDR3 DNA is TGCGCCAGCAGCTTGGAGCAGAACACTGAAGCTTTCTTT. Protein product: CASSLEQNTEAFF.

The DNA of the CDR3 is TGTGCCAGCAGCTTGGCGGGACAGGGGATGGTTGGAAACACCATATATTTT. It is translated as CASSLAGQGMVGNTIYF. This rearrangement joins TRBV5-5 to TRBJ1-3; 10 nucleotides line up with TRBD1. V was clipped by 0 bases and J by 3 bases; unmatched bases: 6. CDR1 SGHKS and CDR2 YYEKEE come from the germline V gene (reference sequence). The CDR3 covers 17 residues.

The J gene is TRBJ2-7, the V gene TRBV19, with TRBD1 identical over 7 bases. The CDR3 consists of 15 residues. Germline CDR1 LNHDA, CDR2 SQIVND (reference sequence). After removal of 3 bases from V and 6 bases from J, the junction contained 11 bases not matched to a gene. The DNA of the CDR3 is TGTGCCAGTAGTATGGGACAGCCAGCTCACTCCGAGCAGTACTTC. It translates to CASSMGQPAHSEQYF.

V gene TRBV6-5 combines with J gene TRBJ2-5, with D possibly TRBD2 on 5 matching bases. The V gene lost 0 bases and the J gene lost 3 bases, with 8 bases spanning the gap. The CDR3 covers 14 residues. Germline loops: CDR1 MNHEY, CDR2 SVGAGI. The CDR3 DNA reads as TGTGCCAGCAGTTACTCGGCCGGGAAAGAGACCCAGTACTTC. The encoded protein is CASSYSAGKETQYF.

V is TRBV5-4 and J is TRBJ2-2; 11 bases match TRBD2. CDR1 and CDR2 (germline): SGHNT, YYREEE (reference sequence). This CDR3 has 16 amino acids. Trimming at V came to 3 bases and at J to 2 bases, leaving 3 bases not matched to a gene. The DNA of the CDR3 is TGTGCCAGCAGCTCCCTAGCGGGGGGTAACACCGGGGAGCTGTTTTTT. Residues: CASSSLAGGNTGELFF.

V and J are TRBV7-9 and TRBJ1-1; tentatively, D is TRBD1 (5 bases). The CDR3 consists of 14 residues. Per germline, CDR1 SEHNR and CDR2 FQNEAQ (reference sequence). Trimming removed 7 bases from V and 3 bases from J, with 15 bases in between. Here the CDR3 reads CASTPGGGDTEAFF. CDR3 in DNA: TGTGCCAGCACCCCTGGGGGAGGCGACACTGAAGCTTTCTTT.

The rearrangement links TRBV7-8 to TRBJ2-7, with D possibly matching TRBD1 (5 bases). From germline, CDR1 is SGHVS and CDR2 FQNEAQ. This CDR3 contains 11 residues. The CDR3 loop reads CASGNNYEQYF. The CDR3 DNA sequence: TGTGCATCAGGGAACAACTACGAGCAGTACTTC.

The chain employs TRBV27 and TRBJ1-5; possibly TRBD1 for D (6 bases). Per the germline V gene, CDR1 is MNHEY and CDR2 is SMNVEV (reference sequence). This CDR3 contains 15 residues. The V end lost 5 bases, the J end lost 2 bases, and 13 bases lay between the germline ends. The CDR3, as DNA: TGTGCCAGCAGTGTCCGTGGGGGCGGCAATCAGCCCCAGCATTTT. Protein sequence: CASSVRGGGNQPQHF.

The V call is TRBV5-1, the J call TRBJ2-5, with D perhaps matching TRBD2 (7 bases). This CDR3 is built from 17 residues. The germline V and J ends were trimmed by 1 base and 5 bases, with 21 bases remaining between them. The germline gives CDR1 SGHRS, CDR2 YFSETQ. CDR3 loop: CASSLSGLGGQRETQYF. The CDR3 region has the DNA TGCGCCAGCAGCTTGTCGGGTCTGGGGGGGCAGCGGGAGACCCAGTACTTC.

This chain uses TRBV6-4 with TRBJ1-1; 11 nucleotides match TRBD1. Trimming took 2 bases from V and 4 from J; bases not matched to a gene: 6. CDR3 length: 16 amino acids. Germline CDR1 is MRHNA and CDR2 is SNTAGT. The CDR3 DNA sequence: TGTGCCAGCAGTGACGGACAGGGGGCCACCCTCACTGAAGCTTTCTTT. It specifies CASSDGQGATLTEAFF.

The chain links TRBV9 to TRBJ2-1; TRBD2 matches 8 bases. The CDR3 sequence is 14 residues long. Looked up from germline, CDR1 is SGDLS and CDR2 is YYNGEE. Losses at the gene ends were 3 bases for V and 7 bases for J; bases not matched to a gene: 6. The CDR3 region has the DNA TGTGCCAGCAGCGCCACTACGGGGGGGAATGAGCAGTTCTTC. Its protein is CASSATTGGNEQFF.

V usage is TRBV20-1 and J usage is TRBJ1-1; D gene ambiguous. Germline assignment: CDR1 DFQATT and CDR2 SNEGSKA (reference sequence). V lost 8 bases to trimming and J lost 8 bases, with 6 bases between them. CDR3 length equals 8 residues. The CDR3 coding sequence is TGCAGTCCGTCGGAAGCTTTCTTT. This sequence encodes CSPSEAFF.

The chain carries TRBV6-5 and TRBJ1-1; TRBD1 matches at 11 bases. The CDR3 spans 14 residues. The J segment lost 8 bases and the V segment lost 7 bases, leaving 9 bases of the junction unmatched. The germline V gene has CDR1 MNHEY and CDR2 SVGAGI. The CDR3 nucleotides read TGTGCCAGCACCCCGTGGACAGGGGGCCCCGAAGCTTTCTTT. Amino acid sequence: CASTPWTGGPEAFF.

The V gene is TRBV14, the J gene TRBJ2-5; possible D gene TRBD1, 5 bases. Trimming pared 2 bases from V and 9 bases from J, leaving 13 bases between. This CDR3 contains 13 residues. The germline gives CDR1 SGHDN, CDR2 FVKESK. This CDR3 is CASSQQGQMAQYF. The CDR3 bases are TGTGCCAGCAGCCAACAGGGTCAGATGGCCCAGTACTTC. Full variable domain (missing parts from reference TRBV14 and TRBJ2-5): EAGVTQFPSHSVIEKGQTVTLRCDPISGHDNLYWYRRVMGKEIKFLLHFVKESKQDESGMPNNRFLAERTGGTYSTLKVQPAELEDSGVYFCASSQQGQMAQYFGPGTRLLVL.

The J gene is TRBJ1-1, the V gene TRBV4-2, with a tentative D call TRBD1 (6 bases). CDR1 LGHNA and CDR2 YNFKEQ come from the germline V gene. The CDR3 extends over 15 amino acids. The ends were cut back, 4 bases at V and 8 bases at J, with 20 bases in the middle. The CDR3 region has the DNA TGTGCCAGCAGCCCCCCCGGGACACGTAGTAGGGAAGCTTTCTTT. It is translated as CASSPPGTRSREAFF.

This chain joins TRBV6-1 and TRBJ2-1; 7 nucleotides align to TRBD2. After removal of 2 bases from V and 10 bases from J, the junction contained 11 bases not matched to a gene. The germline V gene has CDR1 MNHNS and CDR2 SASEGT. This CDR3 region has 15 residues. The CDR3 is CASSEPGTIAGEQFF. The CDR3 coding sequence is TGTGCCAGCAGTGAACCCGGGACTATAGCCGGGGAGCAGTTCTTC.